A selection of T cell receptor beta chains follows, all from one sample in a study of molecular identifiers for immune sequencing clone quantification. Using its own MiXCR run on the PCR reads, TCRdb lists one record per CDR3 protein. The data contain about 40,000 distinct CDR3 sequences, roughly 18% of them singletons. The sequenced sample consisted of naive CD8+ T cells from blood, with Jurkat cell RNA spiked in. These TCRs come from a human donor in good health. Some libraries in this study had Jurkat cell RNA spiked in. CDR3s leave out the opening cysteine and the closing phenylalanine or tryptophan. The D gene is left open where the match is weak.

cdr3_length j_call v_call d_call cdr3_aa
12 TRBJ2-7 TRBV6-6 - ASNWGSTPYEQY
14 TRBJ2-1 TRBV2 TRBD1 ASRGSAGGFYNEQF
13 TRBJ1-4 TRBV13 TRBD1 ASSKGTGLGEKLF
13 TRBJ2-1 TRBV6-2/TRBV6-3 - ASSYSSAYYNEQF
10 TRBJ1-1 TRBV5-1 - ASSLAGPEAF
14 TRBJ2-7 TRBV20-1 TRBD1 SAQDSQGVRGYEQY
13 TRBJ1-2 TRBV6-5 - ASSYTSQRAYGYT
14 TRBJ2-1 TRBV6-2/TRBV6-3 TRBD2 ASSSWVGLAGGEQF
13 TRBJ1-5 TRBV19 - ASSIDTYSNQSQH
12 TRBJ2-1 TRBV4-2 - ASSQEDSKNEQF
10 TRBJ2-1 TRBV11-1 - ASSKRVNEQF
14 TRBJ2-5 TRBV7-8 - ASSSKRQYERKTQY
11 TRBJ2-7 TRBV10-3 - AISEVQIYEQY
11 TRBJ2-7 TRBV4-1 - ASSQDRWYEQY
12 TRBJ2-2 TRBV6-5 - ASSYSSGGGELF
11 TRBJ2-2 TRBV7-9 - ASSWGYTGELF
11 TRBJ2-5 TRBV14 - ASSQWGTETQY
15 TRBJ2-2 TRBV7-9 TRBD2 ASGGISTSRYTGELF
14 TRBJ2-7 TRBV4-2 - ASSPAVISLAGEQY
14 TRBJ2-1 TRBV28 TRBD2 ASNPVGLAGTGEQF
9 TRBJ2-5 TRBV27 - ASILGETQY
15 TRBJ2-5 TRBV27 TRBD2 ASKHFPLAGKQETQY
13 TRBJ2-2 TRBV7-8 TRBD2 ASRPSGANTGELF
8 TRBJ2-7 TRBV20-1 TRBD2 SARALAGK
14 TRBJ2-3 TRBV14 TRBD2 ASTTDGDYGADTQY
15 TRBJ2-7 TRBV28 - ASSLSLGGATSYEQY
13 TRBJ2-7 TRBV7-8 TRBD2 ASSTGLAGGYEQY
15 TRBJ2-7 TRBV7-2 - ASSQPQGSGMPYEQY
13 TRBJ2-7 TRBV9 - ASSPQKALRSEQY